A single sample is the source of the 22 T cell receptor beta chains below, sequenced in a study of immune evolution from preneoplasia to lung adenocarcinoma. Generated by immunoSEQ multiplex PCR, the TCRdb table keeps only in-frame clones and is missing some. The table lists under 7,000 clones, about 81% of them singletons. The sequenced material came from FFPE invasive lung adenocarcinoma tissue. The receptors derive from a person aged 50-59 years with lung adenocarcinoma.

V is TRBV7-2 and J is TRBJ1-1; D gene ambiguous. Germline V gene sequence: CDR1 SGHTA, CDR2 FQGNSA. Trimming took 1 base from V and 1 from J, leaving 7 bases between them. The CDR3 totals 14 residues. The CDR3 DNA reads TGTGCCAGCAGCTTAGGGTTGGGGAACACTGAAGCTTTCTTT. Translating it yields CASSLGLGNTEAFF.

There are a few counts of this clone. The chain has TRBV6-4 and TRBJ2-2, with 11 bases fitting TRBD1. Germline CDR1 is MRHNA and CDR2 is SNTAGT. The CDR3 spans 14 residues. The V gene end was trimmed by 4 bases and the J gene end by 6 bases; junction bases not matched to a gene: 1. This CDR3 is CASSGTGGAGELFF. The CDR3 DNA reads TGTGCCAGCAGTGGGACAGGGGGCGCCGGGGAGCTGTTTTTT.

This clone has a handful of counts. CDR3 in DNA: TGCGCCAGCAGGGCGTCGAACACCGGGGAGCTGTTTTTT. This gives the protein CASRASNTGELFF. The rearrangement uses TRBV10-2 and TRBJ2-2; D gene ambiguous. The V end was cut by 6 bases, the J end by 0 bases, with 5 bases between. Germline CDR1 and CDR2: WSHSY and SAAADI. The CDR3 consists of 13 residues.

This clone was picked up one time. The genes are TRBV11-2 and TRBJ2-7; weak D call: TRBD1 (6 bases). This CDR3 is 14 amino acids long. The V gene lost 6 bases and the J gene lost 3 bases, with 15 bases spanning the gap. Germline CDR1 is SGHAT and CDR2 is FQNNGV. The CDR3 bases are TGTGCCAGCAGGGACAGTAGACAGAGCTACGAGCAGTACTTC. This gives the protein CASRDSRQSYEQYF.

The chain combines TRBV2 with TRBJ2-3, with unresolved D. The CDR3 consists of 14 residues. Between the trimmed V and J ends, which lost 4 bases and 3 bases, there was a span of 11 bases. Germline CDR1 reads SNHLY; CDR2 reads FYNNEI. In DNA, the CDR3 is TGTGCCAGCAGTGCCCGAGGTGCAACAGATACGCAGTATTTT. This encodes CASSARGATDTQYF.

This clone was observed a single time. V gene TRBV10-3 combines with J gene TRBJ1-2, with 9 bases fitting TRBD1. Germline CDR1 ENHRY, CDR2 SYGVKD. The CDR3 has 15 amino acids. V lost 7 bases and J lost 3; bases outside the gene matches: 9. CDR3 sequence: CAIKRGQGKDYGYTF. CDR3 nucleotides: TGTGCCATCAAGCGGGGACAGGGAAAAGACTATGGCTACACCTTC.

This clone was observed once. The gene calls are TRBV2 and TRBJ1-5; D not resolved. The germline V and J ends were trimmed by 7 bases and 2 bases, with 12 bases remaining between them. Looked up from germline, CDR1 is SNHLY and CDR2 is FYNNEI. CDR3 length: 14 residues. Written as DNA, the CDR3 is TGTGCCAGCACCTTGGACGGTGGCAATCAGCCCCAGCATTTT. Translating it yields CASTLDGGNQPQHF.

V gene TRBV6-5 combines with J gene TRBJ2-3; D is unresolved. The CDR3 consists of 13 residues. V lost 10 bases, J lost 2 bases, and 13 bases lay in between. Germline V lookup: CDR1 MNHEY, CDR2 SVGAGI. CDR3 loop: CATARRFTDTQYF. The CDR3 DNA is TGTGCCACCGCCCGGCGATTCACAGATACGCAGTATTTT.

This rearrangement joins TRBV28 to TRBJ2-5; D remains ambiguous. Between the trimmed V and J ends, which lost 3 bases and 0 bases, there was a span of 8 bases. Germline V gene lookup returns CDR1 MDHEN and CDR2 SYDVKM. The CDR3 is 14 amino acids. CDR3 in amino acids: CASSFGRNQETQYF. Here the CDR3 DNA reads TGTGCCAGCAGTTTCGGACGGAACCAAGAGACCCAGTACTTC.

The chain's CDR3 is CASSYGQGTGQPQHF. CDR3 sequence (DNA): TGTGCCAGCAGTTACGGACAGGGTACCGGTCAGCCCCAGCATTTT. The chain is built from TRBV6-5 and TRBJ1-5, with TRBD1 matching 8 bases. The germline V gene encodes CDR1 MNHEY and CDR2 SVGAGI. The CDR3 sequence is 15 residues long. Unmatched junction bases numbered 6, after V lost 2 bases and J lost 6 bases.

In its sample, this clone was seen a few times. The rearrangement joins TRBV4-1 to TRBJ2-1, with 15 bases lining up with TRBD2. CDR3 size: 19 residues. Germline V gene data show CDR1 as MGHRA and CDR2 as YSYEKL. Trimming took 4 bases from V and 1 from J; bases not matched to a gene: 8. CDR3 nucleotides: TGCGCCAGCAGCCCGTACGGACTAGCGGGAGGGCCATCCTACAATGAGCAGTTCTTC. Encoded protein: CASSPYGLAGGPSYNEQFF.

This clone has a handful of counts. The chain couples TRBV10-3 to TRBJ1-5, with 8 bases lining up with TRBD1. V dropped 2 bases and J dropped 3; count of bases not matched to a gene: 9. Germline lookup yields CDR1 ENHRY and CDR2 SYGVKD. The CDR3 length is 17 residues. The CDR3 coding sequence is TGTGCCATCAGTGAGGGTCGACAGGGGATAAACAATCAGCCCCAGCATTTT. Translation gives CAISEGRQGINNQPQHF.

The chain links TRBV27 to TRBJ1-5; D ambiguous. This CDR3 is built from 12 residues. The germline V gene has CDR1 MNHEY and CDR2 SMNVEV (reference sequence). Trimming stripped 2 bases from V and 7 bases from J, with 6 bases between. The chain's CDR3 is CASSLGQQPQHF. DNA for the CDR3: TGTGCCAGCAGTTTAGGTCAACAGCCCCAGCATTTT.

This clone has just a few counts. This sample includes further DNA sequences coding for the same CDR3. J is TRBJ2-7 and V is TRBV4-1; 11 nucleotides agree with TRBD2. This CDR3 comprises 15 residues. Germline V gene lookup returns CDR1 MGHRA and CDR2 YSYEKL. Trimming removed 0 bases from V and 2 bases from J; junction bases left unmatched: 0. The CDR3 reads CASSQEGLAAYEQYF. CDR3 DNA sequence: TGCGCCAGCAGCCAAGAGGGACTAGCGGCCTACGAGCAGTACTTC.

The rearrangement links TRBV19 to TRBJ2-7; 13 bases line up with TRBD2. This CDR3 region has 14 residues. Germline assignment: CDR1 LNHDA and CDR2 SQIVND (reference sequence). J was trimmed by 3 bases and V by 4 bases; bases with no gene match: 0. CDR3 protein: CASSRTSGSYEQYF. The CDR3 bases are TGTGCCAGTAGTAGGACTAGCGGGAGCTACGAGCAGTACTTC.

This clone was recorded a few times. The gene calls are TRBV19 and TRBJ1-2, with TRBD1 identical over 9 bases. The V and J ends lost 11 bases and 6 bases, in that order; junction bases with no gene match: 7. This CDR3 is 12 amino acids long. Germline-derived CDR1 and CDR2 are LNHDA and SQIVND (reference sequence). The CDR3 is CAGSDRGDGYTF. The CDR3 nucleotides read TGTGCCGGATCCGACAGGGGGGATGGCTACACCTTC.

This clone showed up just a few times. The genes are TRBV6-4 and TRBJ2-3; perhaps TRBD1 as D (6 bases). Germline V lookup: CDR1 MRHNA, CDR2 SNTAGT. The CDR3 contains 15 residues. Trimming pared 2 bases from V and 1 base from J, leaving 10 bases between. This CDR3 reads CASSDKAGGTDTQYF. The CDR3 DNA reads TGTGCCAGCAGTGACAAGGCAGGGGGCACAGATACGCAGTATTTT.

The chain has TRBV15 and TRBJ2-7; possibly TRBD1 for D (5 bases). The V and J ends lost 0 bases and 3 bases respectively, with 18 bases between them. The CDR3 length is 17 residues. Germline V gene lookup returns CDR1 LNHNV and CDR2 YYDKDF (reference sequence). CDR3 sequence (DNA): TGTGCCACCAGCAGAGAGATGGTTAGGGGTCTGGGCTACGAGCAGTACTTC. Residues: CATSREMVRGLGYEQYF.

This clone was found once. This sequence joins TRBV11-3 and TRBJ2-7; 8 bases line up with TRBD2. This CDR3 spans 15 amino acids. CDR1 is SGHNT and CDR2 is YENEEA in the germline V gene. With V trimmed by 5 bases and J by 3 bases, 9 bases remained unmatched. The CDR3 spells CASSDRGSGGYEQYF. The CDR3 bases are TGTGCCAGCAGCGACCGGGGAAGCGGGGGCTACGAGCAGTACTTC.

The J gene is TRBJ1-4, the V gene TRBV7-9; D perhaps matches TRBD1 (6 bases). There are 15 residues in the CDR3. Trimming removed 7 bases at V and 4 bases at J, with 16 bases between. CDR1 and CDR2 from the germline V gene are SEHNR and FQNEAQ (reference sequence). The DNA of the CDR3 is TGTGCCAGCACCCCCAGAGGGGGTATTAATGAAAAACTGTTTTTT. Translation gives CASTPRGGINEKLFF.

The J gene is TRBJ1-5, the V gene TRBV28, with unresolved D. The CDR3 is 12 residues long. V gave up 5 bases and J gave up 11 bases, with 13 bases separating them. From germline, CDR1 is MDHEN and CDR2 SYDVKM. This CDR3 is CASSTPGWSQHF. CDR3 nucleotides: TGTGCCAGCAGTACCCCTGGATGGTCCCAGCATTTT.

This rearrangement joins TRBV28 to TRBJ2-3; D is unclear. Germline V CDR1 and CDR2: MDHEN, SYDVKM. V was clipped by 6 bases and J by 1 base, with 17 bases between them. CDR3 length: 16 residues. CDR3 protein: CASSPRRGTRTDTQYF. CDR3 nucleotide sequence: TGTGCCAGCAGCCCCCGGCGAGGAACTCGCACAGATACGCAGTATTTT.